A single sample is the source of the 20 T cell receptor beta chains below, sequenced in a study of beta chain features in type 1 diabetes. General study points: Shorter TCRB CDR3s, moderately but significantly so, marked every one of the four CD4+ subsets in Type 1 diabetes patients.

No antigen is known for these receptors. Sequenced material consisted of expressed TCRB transcripts (all of the isolated RNA was reverse transcribed). This table comes from immunoSEQ multiplex PCR, and its TCRdb copy is limited to in-frame clones, with some not included. The repertoire holds around 260,000 clones, with about 24% as singletons. Sequenced material: naive CD4+ T cells from blood. These receptors came from a woman in her 30s with type 1 diabetes.

The V gene is TRBV20-1, the J gene TRBJ2-3; 7 nucleotides agree with TRBD1. The CDR3 extends over 11 amino acids. Trimming took 5 bases from V and 5 from J; bases not matched to a gene: 1. Germline V lookup: CDR1 DFQATT, CDR2 SNEGSKA (reference sequence). CDR3 in DNA: TGCAGTGCTCCAGGGGGAGATACGCAGTATTTT. Protein product: CSAPGGDTQYF.

This clone was counted between two and nine times. The rearrangement uses TRBV28 and TRBJ1-2, with 8 nucleotides matching TRBD1. CDR1 and CDR2 (germline): MDHEN, SYDVKM. This CDR3 has 12 amino acids. V shed 6 bases, J shed 6 bases, and the junction held 3 bases outside the gene matches. The CDR3 protein is CASSWDRHGYTF. CDR3 DNA: TGTGCCAGCAGCTGGGACAGGCATGGCTACACCTTC.

This clone was seen a handful of times. The CDR3 bases are TGCGCCAGCAGCTCAGGGGGGCAAGAGACCCAGTACTTC. Translated, it gives CASSSGGQETQYF. The chain combines TRBV5-1 with TRBJ2-5; a weak D match, TRBD1 (7 bases). The CDR3 is made up of 13 amino acids. Trimming cost V 3 bases and J 2 bases, with 8 bases left between them. Germline CDR1 and CDR2: SGHRS and YFSETQ.

This clone was recorded a few times. The chain recombines TRBV6-1 with TRBJ2-7; no clear D. From germline, CDR1 is MNHNS and CDR2 SASEGT. The CDR3 sequence is 12 residues long. Trimming left V 7 bases short and J 2 bases short, with 9 bases between. This chain's CDR3 is CASIDEPYEQYF. CDR3 sequence (DNA): TGTGCCAGCATTGATGAGCCCTACGAGCAGTACTTC.

The rearrangement links TRBV29-1 to TRBJ2-1; TRBD2 matches 14 bases. V dropped 7 bases and J dropped 7; count of bases not matched to a gene: 12. Per germline, CDR1 SQVTM and CDR2 ANQGSEA. The CDR3 spans 16 residues. As DNA, the CDR3 is TGCAGCGCCGAAGGAGCCGGGACTAGCGGGAGAAATGAGCAGTTCTTC. Its translation is CSAEGAGTSGRNEQFF.

This clone was counted between two and nine times. This sequence joins TRBV10-3 and TRBJ2-1; 8 bases line up with TRBD1. Germline values: CDR1 ENHRY, CDR2 SYGVKD. This CDR3 has 15 residues. After removal of 10 bases from V and 8 bases from J, the junction contained 16 bases not matched to a gene. The CDR3 nucleotides are TGTGCCACTATACCGGACAGGGAGATAATCCATGAGCAGTTCTTC. Its protein product is CATIPDREIIHEQFF.

V and J are TRBV19 and TRBJ2-1; D is perhaps TRBD2 (5 bases). Germline values: CDR1 LNHDA, CDR2 SQIVND (reference sequence). This CDR3 is 15 amino acids long. Trimming removed 3 bases at V and 7 bases at J, with 16 bases between. The CDR3 DNA follows: TGTGCCAGTAGTATTGCGCGGGCTGGCTGGAATGAGCAGTTCTTC. This gives the protein CASSIARAGWNEQFF.

The gene calls are TRBV30 and TRBJ1-1, with D possibly being TRBD1 (5 bases). This CDR3 spans 13 amino acids. V was cut by 2 bases and J by 3 bases, with 10 bases left in between. Looked up from germline, CDR1 is GTSNPN and CDR2 is SVGIG (reference sequence). The CDR3: CAWSLQVDTEAFF. The CDR3 coding sequence is TGTGCCTGGAGTCTACAGGTTGACACTGAAGCTTTCTTT.

The V call is TRBV28, the J call TRBJ1-2; D perhaps matches TRBD1 (5 bases). Germline-derived CDR1 and CDR2 are MDHEN and SYDVKM. The CDR3 is made up of 13 amino acids. V was clipped by 5 bases and J by 0 bases, with 7 bases between them. The CDR3 DNA follows: TGTGCCAGCAGTACGACAGCTAACTATGGCTACACCTTC. Amino acid sequence: CASSTTANYGYTF.

This clone was detected only a few times. The J gene is TRBJ1-4, the V gene TRBV4-1; 8 bases fit TRBD1. J was trimmed by 10 bases and V by 4 bases; bases with no gene match: 8. The CDR3 runs to 14 residues. Looked up from germline, CDR1 is MGHRA and CDR2 is YSYEKL. The CDR3 sequence: CASSPTNRGGKLFF. CDR3 DNA sequence: TGCGCCAGCAGCCCGACCAACAGGGGGGGAAAACTGTTTTTT.

This clone turned up a few times. V gene TRBV7-9 combines with J gene TRBJ1-2; D is unresolved. The germline CDR1 and CDR2 sequences are SEHNR and FQNEAQ (reference sequence). CDR3 length equals 15 residues. V was pared by 3 bases and J by 0 bases, with 11 bases between. The CDR3 region is CASSFSHLANYGYTF. CDR3 nucleotide sequence: TGTGCCAGCAGCTTTTCGCACTTAGCTAACTATGGCTACACCTTC.

The CDR3 spells CAWSGGPGNTEAFF. CDR3 nucleotides: TGTGCCTGGAGCGGAGGACCGGGCAACACTGAAGCTTTCTTT. This chain links TRBV30 with TRBJ1-1; D is unresolved. This CDR3 comprises 14 residues. Germline CDR1 GTSNPN, CDR2 SVGIG (reference sequence). Deletions cut 3 bases from V and 2 bases from J, with 13 bases between.

This clone was detected a few times. The rearrangement links TRBV4-1 to TRBJ2-5; D might be TRBD2 (6 bases). CDR3 length: 14 amino acids. CDR1 and CDR2 (germline): MGHRA, YSYEKL. Trimming stripped 6 bases from V and 1 base from J, with 12 bases between. The CDR3 bases are TGCGCCAGCAGTGCGGCGGGAAGCCAAGAGACCCAGTACTTC. It encodes CASSAAGSQETQYF.

This clone has just a few counts. Within the sample, other DNA sequences also encode this same CDR3. The chain carries TRBV29-1 and TRBJ2-1, with no clear D. From germline, CDR1 is SQVTM and CDR2 ANQGSEA. This CDR3 is 11 amino acids long. Between the trimmed V and J ends, which lost 3 bases and 4 bases, there was a span of 4 bases. The CDR3 spells CSVERYNEQFF. As DNA, the CDR3 is TGCAGCGTTGAGAGATACAATGAGCAGTTCTTC.

This chain uses TRBV29-1 with TRBJ2-5; TRBD2 matches 11 bases. The germline CDR1 and CDR2 sequences are SQVTM and ANQGSEA. The J segment lost 5 bases and the V segment lost 0 bases, leaving 8 bases of the junction unmatched. The CDR3 length is 16 residues. CDR3 amino acids: CSVEDRYSGRAETQYF. In DNA, the CDR3 is TGCAGCGTTGAAGATCGGTATAGCGGGAGGGCCGAGACCCAGTACTTC. The whole variable domain, remainder taken from reference TRBV29-1 and TRBJ2-5, is SAVISQKPSRDICQRGTSLTIQCQVDSQVTMMFWYRQQPGQSLTLIATANQGSEATYESGFVIDKFPISRPNLTFSTLTVSNMSPEDSSIYLCSVEDRYSGRAETQYFGPGTRLLVL.

The gene calls are TRBV30 and TRBJ2-4; a weak D match, TRBD2 (5 bases). Germline CDR1 and CDR2: GTSNPN and SVGIG (reference sequence). V lost 1 base, J lost 5 bases, and 12 bases lay in between. The CDR3 has 14 amino acids. CDR3 region: CAWSALAGQNIQYF. The CDR3 coding sequence is TGTGCCTGGAGTGCTCTGGCGGGCCAAAACATTCAGTACTTC.

The rearrangement uses TRBV5-1 and TRBJ2-1, with 12 nucleotides matching TRBD2. The trim removed 4 bases at V and 8 bases at J, leaving 10 bases unmatched. This CDR3 comprises 16 residues. Germline CDR1 and CDR2: SGHRS and YFSETQ. In DNA form, the CDR3 reads TGCGCCAGCAGCCCAGGTGCCCTAGCGGGAGGGGATGAGCAGTTCTTC. This encodes CASSPGALAGGDEQFF.

This clone was seen more than once but under ten times. The CDR3 sequence: CASSLAGVENTEAFF. CDR3 nucleotides: TGTGCCAGCAGCTTAGCAGGGGTCGAGAACACTGAAGCTTTCTTT. The V gene is TRBV7-2, the J gene TRBJ1-1; perhaps TRBD1 as D (5 bases). The V end was cut by 0 bases, the J end by 1 base, with 9 bases between. CDR3 length equals 15 residues. In germline, CDR1 is SGHTA, CDR2 FQGNSA. The full variable domain, in which reference TRBV7-2 and TRBJ1-1 provide the parts outside the CDR3, is GAGVSQSPSNKVTEKGKDVELRCDPISGHTALYWYRQSLGQGLEFLIYFQGNSAPDKSGLPSDRFSAERTGGSVSTLTIQRTQQEDSAVYLCASSLAGVENTEAFFGQGTRLTVV.

The J gene is TRBJ1-5, the V gene TRBV30, with unresolved D. The CDR3 totals 14 residues. Germline V gene data show CDR1 as GTSNPN and CDR2 as SVGIG (reference sequence). With 0 bases removed from V and 12 bases from J, the gap between germline ends came to 18 bases. CDR3 residues: CAWSVSNFGGFQHF. The CDR3 DNA follows: TGTGCCTGGAGTGTATCGAATTTTGGCGGATTCCAGCATTTT.

The chain is built from TRBV10-3 and TRBJ1-2; perhaps TRBD1 as D (6 bases). CDR3 length equals 14 residues. CDR1 and CDR2 (germline): ENHRY, SYGVKD. The V gene lost 0 bases and the J gene lost 4 bases, with 9 bases spanning the gap. Written as DNA, the CDR3 is TGTGCCATCAGTGAGTCTGGGGGCGGCTATGGCTACACCTTC. This encodes CAISESGGGYGYTF.